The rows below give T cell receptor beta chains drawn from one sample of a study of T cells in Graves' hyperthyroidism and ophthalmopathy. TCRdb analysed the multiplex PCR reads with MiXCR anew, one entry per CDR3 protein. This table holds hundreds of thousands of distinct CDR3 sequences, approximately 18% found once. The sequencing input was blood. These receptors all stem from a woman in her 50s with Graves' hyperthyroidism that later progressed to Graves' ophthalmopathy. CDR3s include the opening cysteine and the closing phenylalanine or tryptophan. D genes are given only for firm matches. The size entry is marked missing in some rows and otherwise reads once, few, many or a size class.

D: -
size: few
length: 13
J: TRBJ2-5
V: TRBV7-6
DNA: TGTGCCAGCAGCGTGACTAGAGGAGAGACCCAGTACTTC
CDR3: CASSVTRGETQYF

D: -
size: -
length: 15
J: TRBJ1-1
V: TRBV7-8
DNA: TGTGCCAGCAGCTTAGTAGTCCGAAGGAATGCTGAAGCTTTCTTT
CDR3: CASSLVVRRNAEAFF

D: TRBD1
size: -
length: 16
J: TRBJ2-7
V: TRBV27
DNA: TGTGCCAGCAGCGGAACCGGGACAGGGGTGCGCTACGAGCAGTACTTC
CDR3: CASSGTGTGVRYEQYF

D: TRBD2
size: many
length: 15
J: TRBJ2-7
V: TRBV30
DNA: TGTGCCTGGAGTCTAGCGGGGGACCTGTCCTACGAGCAGTACTTC
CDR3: CAWSLAGDLSYEQYF

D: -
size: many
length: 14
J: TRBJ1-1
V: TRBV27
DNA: TGTGCCAGCGGTATCGTGGGTTTTGGTACTGAAGCTTTCTTT
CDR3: CASGIVGFGTEAFF

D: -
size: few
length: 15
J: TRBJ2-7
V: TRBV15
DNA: TGTGCCACCAGCAGAATAGTAACACGTCGCTACGAGCAGTACTTC
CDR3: CATSRIVTRRYEQYF

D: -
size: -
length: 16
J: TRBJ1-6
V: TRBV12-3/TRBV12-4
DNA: TGTGCCAGCAGTCCAGGGACACGGTCCTATAATTCACCCCTCCACTTT
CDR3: CASSPGTRSYNSPLHF

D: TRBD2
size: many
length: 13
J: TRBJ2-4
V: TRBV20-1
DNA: TGCAGTGCTCGGATAGCGGGGGCGGACATTCAGTACTTC
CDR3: CSARIAGADIQYF

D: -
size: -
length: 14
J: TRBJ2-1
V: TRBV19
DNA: TGTGCCAGTAGCGAAAAGGGCTCCTACAATGAGCAGTTCTTC
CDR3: CASSEKGSYNEQFF

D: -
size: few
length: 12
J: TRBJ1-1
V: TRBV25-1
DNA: TGTGCCAGCAGTCGGGCGGACACTGAAGCTTTCTTT
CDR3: CASSRADTEAFF

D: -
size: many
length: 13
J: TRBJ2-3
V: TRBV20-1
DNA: TGCAGTGCCACGCTTACTAGCACAGATACGCAGTATTTT
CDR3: CSATLTSTDTQYF

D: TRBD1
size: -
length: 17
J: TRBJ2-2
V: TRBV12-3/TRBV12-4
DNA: TGTGCCAGCAGTTTAGCGTACAGGGGGCGCGTCACCGGGGAGCTGTTTTTT
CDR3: CASSLAYRGRVTGELFF